This T cell receptor beta chain was retrieved from a study of blood T cells in healthy people across ages. In germline, CDR1 is SEHNR, CDR2 FQNEAQ (reference sequence). V gave up 10 bases and J gave up 6 bases; unmatched junction bases: 6. This CDR3 is 13 amino acids long. General study findings and limits: Long-lived and aged donors differed, with more naive CD4+ cells and higher diversity in the long-lived. The authors considered diversity estimates from one million T cells to be underestimates.

This clonotype was observed a few times. What it binds is unknown. For the second PCR, which ran for roughly 7 to 11 cycles, a sample-barcoded 5' primer and a J-beta primer mix were used. Each of the cDNA molecules was tagged by a template-switch adaptor with 12 random nucleotides. TCRdb re-analysed the 5' RACE reads in MiXCR, keeping a single row per CDR3 protein. The sample holds roughly 700,000 distinct CDR3 sequences, around 49% seen once. Material for sequencing was blood. The V and J genes are TRBV7-9 and TRBJ2-1; 10 bases fit TRBD2. This TCR was recovered from an older woman in good health. CDR3 sequence: CATQLAGINEQFF. DNA of the CDR3: TGTGCCACCCAACTAGCGGGAATCAATGAGCAGTTCTTC.